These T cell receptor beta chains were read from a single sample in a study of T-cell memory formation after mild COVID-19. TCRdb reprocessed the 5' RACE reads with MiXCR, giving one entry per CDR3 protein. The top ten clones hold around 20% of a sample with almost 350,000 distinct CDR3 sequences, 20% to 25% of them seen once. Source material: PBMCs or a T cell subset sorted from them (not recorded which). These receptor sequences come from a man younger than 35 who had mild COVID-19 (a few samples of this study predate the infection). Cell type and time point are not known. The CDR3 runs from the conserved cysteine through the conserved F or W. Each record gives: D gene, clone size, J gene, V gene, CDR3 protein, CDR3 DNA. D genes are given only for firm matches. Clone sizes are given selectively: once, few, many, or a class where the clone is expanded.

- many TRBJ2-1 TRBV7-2 CASSSPRGSYNEQFF TGTGCCAGCAGCTCTCCCCGGGGCTCCTACAATGAGCAGTTCTTC
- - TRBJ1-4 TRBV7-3 CASKPPGAAASTNEKLFF TGTGCCAGCAAACCCCCTGGGGCGGCGGCCTCAACTAATGAAAAACTGTTTTTT
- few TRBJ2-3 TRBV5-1 CASSPPRGGGPDTQYF TGCGCCAGCAGCCCCCCCAGGGGCGGCGGACCAGATACGCAGTATTTT
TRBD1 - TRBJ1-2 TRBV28 CASRSRTGGLDGYTF TGTGCCAGCAGATCGAGGACAGGGGGTTTGGATGGCTACACCTTC
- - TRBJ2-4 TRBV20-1 CSVKRQASGNIQYF TGCAGTGTTAAACGACAGGCTTCGGGGAACATTCAGTACTTC
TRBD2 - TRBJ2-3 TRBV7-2 CASSLARLAGSNTQYF TGTGCCAGCAGCTTAGCGAGGCTAGCGGGCTCAAATACGCAGTATTTT
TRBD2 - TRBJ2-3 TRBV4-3 CASSETSGPTDTQYF TGCGCCAGCAGCGAGACTAGCGGCCCCACAGATACGCAGTATTTT
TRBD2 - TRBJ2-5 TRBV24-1 CATSDPRLAYQETQYF TGTGCCACCAGTGATCCCCGACTAGCGTACCAAGAGACCCAGTACTTC
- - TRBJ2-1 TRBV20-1 CSARDRARNEQFF TGCAGTGCTAGAGATCGGGCGAGAAATGAGCAGTTCTTC
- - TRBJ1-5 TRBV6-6 CASSYSTGIGANQPQHF TGTGCCAGCAGTTACTCGACCGGGATCGGAGCTAATCAGCCCCAGCATTTT
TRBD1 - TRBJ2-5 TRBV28 CASSSPDREETQYF TGTGCCAGCAGTTCTCCGGACAGGGAAGAGACCCAGTACTTC
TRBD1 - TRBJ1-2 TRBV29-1 CSVETGKSYGYTF TGCAGCGTTGAGACAGGGAAGAGCTATGGCTACACCTTC
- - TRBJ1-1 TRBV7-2 CASSLGASKFEAFF TGTGCCAGCAGCTTAGGTGCCTCTAAGTTTGAAGCTTTCTTT
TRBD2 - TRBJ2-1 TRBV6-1 CASSEGGGAVHEQFF TGTGCCAGCAGTGAGGGCGGGGGGGCCGTTCATGAGCAGTTCTTC
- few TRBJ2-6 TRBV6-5 CASSDREGTPGANVLTF TGTGCCAGCAGCGACAGGGAAGGGACTCCTGGGGCCAACGTCCTGACTTTC
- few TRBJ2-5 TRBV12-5 CASGLVISFAGETQYF TGTGCTAGTGGTTTGGTAATTTCTTTCGCGGGGGAGACCCAGTACTTC
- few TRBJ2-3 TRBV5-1 CASSLGTALGTDTQYF TGCGCCAGCAGCTTGGGGACCGCACTCGGCACAGATACGCAGTATTTT